A single sample gave rise to the 18 T cell receptor beta chains below, sequenced in a study of CD4 T cells in relation to SARS-CoV-2 and coronaviruses. Only in-frame clones appear in the TCRdb table, and some are missing; sequencing was by immunoSEQ multiplex PCR. The data contain about 31,000 clones, roughly 78% of them singletons. These TCRs are of unknown antigen specificity. Before the COVID-19 pandemic, during about 2011-2019, CD4+ T cells were taken from unexposed donors. After roughly ten days of culture, CD4+ T cells were isolated. Sequenced material: CD4+ T cells from PBMCs, cultured in vitro. The receptors shown here come from a human donor in good health.

The rearrangement joins TRBV6-1 to TRBJ1-5; 7 nucleotides agree with TRBD1. There are 15 residues in the CDR3. With V trimmed by 1 base and J by 4 bases, 4 bases remained unmatched. Germline lookup yields CDR1 MNHNS and CDR2 SASEGT. CDR3: CASSEVGRGNQPQHF. The CDR3, as DNA: TGTGCCAGCAGTGAAGTGGGCAGGGGGAATCAGCCCCAGCATTTT.

The chain uses TRBV7-2 and TRBJ2-1; TRBD1 matches 8 bases. Germline V gene lookup returns CDR1 SGHTA and CDR2 FQGNSA. The CDR3 extends over 15 amino acids. V trimming: 3 bases; J trimming: 4 bases; junction bases outside the gene matches: 5. This chain's CDR3 is CASSFGQGPYNEQFF. CDR3 in DNA: TGTGCCAGCAGCTTTGGACAGGGACCATACAATGAGCAGTTCTTC.

The CDR3 DNA reads as TGTGCCAGCAGTTTACAGGGAAATACGCAGTATTTT. It is translated as CASSLQGNTQYF. J is TRBJ2-3 and V is TRBV6-2 or TRBV6-3; D might be TRBD1 (6 bases). The CDR3 runs 12 residues. With 4 bases removed from V and 7 bases from J, the gap between germline ends came to 9 bases. Looked up from germline, CDR1 is MNHEY and CDR2 is SVGEGT.

This chain connects TRBV5-1 to TRBJ1-1; 11 bases are shared with TRBD1. Trimming removed 4 bases from V and 1 base from J; junction bases left unmatched: 9. In germline, CDR1 is SGHRS, CDR2 YFSETQ. The CDR3 consists of 17 residues. The CDR3 DNA sequence: TGCGCCAGCAGCCTCCGAGGACAGGGGGCTGGGAACACTGAAGCTTTCTTT. Translated, it gives CASSLRGQGAGNTEAFF.

V usage is TRBV5-1 and J usage is TRBJ2-1; TRBD2 is a possible D gene (6 bases). V lost 0 bases and J 4 bases, leaving 11 bases between the germline ends. Germline V lookup: CDR1 SGHRS, CDR2 YFSETQ. The CDR3 is 15 residues long. CDR3 amino acids: CASSLGLDEYNEQFF. The CDR3 nucleotides read TGCGCCAGCAGCTTGGGACTAGACGAATACAATGAGCAGTTCTTC. The full variable domain, in which reference TRBV5-1 and TRBJ2-1 provide the parts outside the CDR3, is KAGVTQTPRYLIKTRGQQVTLSCSPISGHRSVSWYQQTPGQGLQFLFEYFSETQRNKGNFPGRFSGRQFSNSRSEMNVSTLELGDSALYLCASSLGLDEYNEQFFGPGTRLTVL.

This clone was seen only once. V is TRBV18 and J is TRBJ2-1; the D is unclear. Per germline, CDR1 KGHSH and CDR2 LQKENI. Trimming removed 8 bases at V and 6 bases at J, with 17 bases between. This CDR3 comprises 14 residues. The CDR3 sequence is CASLHGSGANEQFF. In DNA, the CDR3 is TGTGCCAGCCTTCACGGGTCGGGCGCCAATGAGCAGTTCTTC.

V usage is TRBV18 and J usage is TRBJ2-5; D gene ambiguous. V gave up 3 bases and J gave up 3 bases, with 8 bases separating them. CDR3 length: 13 residues. Germline CDR1 is KGHSH and CDR2 is LQKENI. The CDR3 region is CASSPSGEETQYF. The DNA of the CDR3 is TGTGCCAGCTCACCCTCTGGTGAAGAGACCCAGTACTTC.

V is TRBV7-8 and J is TRBJ2-1; D is perhaps TRBD1 or TRBD2 (6 bases each). The CDR3 runs to 16 residues. The germline V gene encodes CDR1 SGHVS and CDR2 FQNEAQ. With 0 bases removed from V and 5 bases from J, the gap between germline ends came to 14 bases. The CDR3 DNA is TGTGCCAGCAGCTTAGCGAGGTGGGGGGCCGACAATGAGCAGTTCTTC. This sequence encodes CASSLARWGADNEQFF.

CDR3 in DNA: TGCGCCAGCAGCTTCGCGGCGGGGGGGCTCGCAGATACGCAGTATTTT. This encodes CASSFAAGGLADTQYF. V is TRBV5-1 and J is TRBJ2-3; 9 bases are a match to TRBD2. Germline-derived CDR1 and CDR2 are SGHRS and YFSETQ. The CDR3 covers 16 residues. V was pared by 2 bases and J by 4 bases, with 8 bases of the junction left unmatched.

The chain combines TRBV18 with TRBJ2-2, with D unclear. Trimming stripped 1 base from V and 0 bases from J, with 6 bases between. Per germline, CDR1 KGHSH and CDR2 LQKENI. This CDR3 region has 15 residues. In DNA, the CDR3 is TGTGCCAGCTCACCACGGCAGGCGAACACCGGGGAGCTGTTTTTT. Translation: CASSPRQANTGELFF. Full variable domain (remainder filled in from reference TRBV18 and TRBJ2-2): NAGVMQNPRHLVRRRGQEARLRCSPMKGHSHVYWYRQLPEEGLKFMVYLQKENIIDESGMPKERFSAEFPKEGPSILRIQQVVRGDSAAYFCASSPRQANTGELFFGEGSRLTVL.

The V and J genes are TRBV19 and TRBJ2-5; the D is unclear. The CDR3 contains 12 residues. In germline, CDR1 is LNHDA, CDR2 SQIVND (reference sequence). Trimming stripped 2 bases from V and 5 bases from J, with 6 bases between. CDR3 DNA: TGTGCCAGTAGTATATTAGGGGAGACCCAGTACTTC. Encoded protein: CASSILGETQYF.

This rearrangement joins TRBV5-3 to TRBJ2-3; a possible D gene is TRBD2 (5 bases). TRBV5-3 is classed as an ORF, of uncertain function. CDR3 length equals 16 residues. V shed 1 base and J shed 0 bases, with 12 bases lying between them. CDR3 region: CARSLWASRSTDTQYF. CDR3 nucleotides: TGTGCCAGAAGCTTGTGGGCTAGCAGGAGCACAGATACGCAGTATTTT.

The J gene is TRBJ2-1, the V gene TRBV11-3; TRBD2 aligns across 9 bases. J was trimmed by 11 bases and V by 3 bases; bases with no gene match: 8. The CDR3 length is 14 residues. Germline V gene data show CDR1 as SGHNT and CDR2 as YENEEA. CDR3 in DNA: TGTGCCAGCAGCTTGAGCGGGAGGACATCCAAGCAGTTCTTC. It encodes CASSLSGRTSKQFF.

The rearrangement links TRBV7-9 to TRBJ1-2; TRBD1 agrees at 11 bases. V was clipped by 5 bases and J by 3 bases; unmatched bases: 11. This CDR3 has 17 residues. Germline CDR1 reads SEHNR; CDR2 reads FQNEAQ (reference sequence). CDR3 sequence: CASSPRTGGSTDYGYTF. The DNA of the CDR3 is TGTGCCAGCAGCCCTCGGACAGGGGGCTCAACGGACTATGGCTACACCTTC.

The chain couples TRBV7-9 to TRBJ2-5, with 11 positions matching TRBD1. Germline V CDR1 and CDR2: SEHNR, FQNEAQ (reference sequence). The CDR3 covers 15 residues. Trimming took 5 bases from V and 5 from J; bases not matched to a gene: 7. CDR3 sequence (DNA): TGTGCCAGCAGCCCGGGACAGGGGGTGGCGGAGACCCAGTACTTC. It encodes CASSPGQGVAETQYF.

This clone was seen a few times. This chain joins TRBV7-2 and TRBJ1-2; D remains ambiguous. Germline CDR1 is SGHTA and CDR2 is FQGNSA. CDR3 length: 15 residues. Trimming took off 4 bases at V and 3 bases at J, with 15 bases between the two ends. The CDR3 sequence is CASSSETVKDYGYTF. DNA of the CDR3: TGTGCCAGCAGCTCAGAAACCGTTAAGGACTATGGCTACACCTTC.

This clone was recorded once. The chain combines TRBV5-1 with TRBJ2-1; 13 bases are a match to TRBD2. This CDR3 spans 16 amino acids. Germline values: CDR1 SGHRS, CDR2 YFSETQ. V shed 4 bases and J 5 bases; nucleotides not matched to a gene: 6. CDR3 DNA: TGCGCCAGCAGCAGACCACTAGCGGGGGGGAACAATGAGCAGTTCTTC. Its translation: CASSRPLAGGNNEQFF.

The chain combines TRBV5-4 with TRBJ2-5; 8 positions match TRBD2. CDR1 is SGHNT and CDR2 is YYREEE in the germline V gene (reference sequence). This CDR3 has 14 amino acids. Trimming at V came to 4 bases and at J to 0 bases, leaving 2 bases not matched to a gene. The CDR3 protein is CASSAGLDQETQYF. CDR3 coding DNA: TGTGCCAGCAGCGCGGGACTAGACCAAGAGACCCAGTACTTC.